This entry is about one T cell receptor (beta chain). Antigen specificity is unknown. This CDR3 region has 13 residues. Germline CDR1 MNHEY, CDR2 SMNVEV (reference sequence). The source of the sample is a study of T cells expressing NK-cell markers. Study-wide results and limits: One observes that, in several donors, these clonotypes were also the leading ones within the CD3+CD56-NKG2C+ fraction.

After re-calling the 5' RACE reads, TCRdb lists one entry per CDR3 protein, DNA absent. The repertoire table contains around 180,000 distinct CDR3 sequences. The sample taken for sequencing was blood T cells: a sorted CD56 or NKG2C T cell subset, CD4+ or CD8+ T cells, or bulk PBMC T cells (not recorded which). This clonotype was sampled from a man aged 18-69 years in good health. The V call is TRBV27, the J call TRBJ2-7; the TCRdb D gene call, TRBD1, has no DNA to confirm it. The CDR3 is CASSVRDGYEQYF.